This entry lists 26 T cell receptor beta chains sequenced from one sample in a study of blood T cells in healthy people across ages. Primers used in a second PCR of roughly 6 to 12 cycles were a sample-barcoded 5' primer and a J-beta primer mix. TCRdb used MiXCR to reprocess the 5' RACE reads, holding one entry per CDR3 protein. The table records roughly 800,000 distinct CDR3 sequences, roughly 64% of them present only once. Sequencing was performed on blood. The receptors here all came from a man aged 25-45 years in good health.

With respect to this clonotype: The germline gene is not matched at one end of the junction; a read error may be the cause. The chain couples TRBV15 to TRBJ1-2, with D perhaps TRBD1 (6 bases). Germline CDR1 LNHNV, CDR2 YYDKDF (reference sequence). The CDR3 extends over 14 amino acids. The CDR3 DNA is TGTGCCACCAGCCGAGATACGGGGGCTCCGGGCTACACCTTC. Residues: CATSRDTGAPGYTF.

The gene calls are TRBV7-2 and TRBJ2-5, with 7 bases matching TRBD1. The CDR3 runs to 18 residues. With 1 base clipped from V and 5 bases from J, the junction kept 16 bases outside the gene matches. Germline CDR1 is SGHTA and CDR2 is FQGNSA. In nucleotides, the CDR3 is TGTGCCAGCAGCTTAGTTGTGGGACAGAAAGGTATCCAGGAGACCCAGTACTTC. Protein: CASSLVVGQKGIQETQYF.

The chain is built from TRBV5-8 and TRBJ2-1; D perhaps matches TRBD2 (6 bases). This CDR3 is built from 15 residues. Trimming cost V 3 bases and J 8 bases, with 18 bases left between them. Per the germline V gene, CDR1 is SGHTS and CDR2 is YDEGEE. DNA for the CDR3: TGTGCCAGCAGCTCGGGACGGGAGAGCCTGGATGAGCAGTTCTTC. Amino acids: CASSSGRESLDEQFF.

The chain uses TRBV7-8 and TRBJ1-5, with D tentatively TRBD1 (6 bases). Germline CDR1 SGHVS, CDR2 FQNEAQ. This CDR3 is 13 amino acids long. Between the trimmed V and J ends, which lost 4 bases and 6 bases, there was a span of 10 bases. Here the CDR3 DNA reads TGTGCCAGCAGCTCACAGGGTCCTCAGCCCCAGCATTTT. Amino acids: CASSSQGPQPQHF.

This clonotype was picked up a small number of times. The chain has TRBV7-7 and TRBJ2-5, with TRBD2 identical over 7 bases. This CDR3 region has 14 residues. V lost 5 bases, J lost 2 bases, and 5 bases stayed unmatched. Germline V gene lookup returns CDR1 SSHAT and CDR2 FNYEAQ (reference sequence). The CDR3 sequence: CASSPAGLQETQYF. As DNA, the CDR3 is TGTGCCAGCAGCCCCGCGGGACTACAAGAGACCCAGTACTTC. The complete variable domain, with remaining parts taken from reference TRBV7-7 and TRBJ2-5, reads GAGVSQSPRYKVTKRGQDVTLRCDPISSHATLYWYQQALGQGPEFLTYFNYEAQPDKSGLPSDRFSAERPEGSISTLTIQRTEQRDSAMYRCASSPAGLQETQYFGPGTRLLVL.

The chain has TRBV2 and TRBJ1-1; no reliable D call. The CDR3 totals 15 residues. V shed 2 bases and J shed 5 bases, with 15 bases lying between them. The V gene's germline CDR1 is SNHLY and CDR2 FYNNEI. The DNA of the CDR3 is TGTGCCAGCAGTGAACTTAGGGTTCGGGCGACTGAAGCTTTCTTT. Encoded protein: CASSELRVRATEAFF. Full variable domain (remainder filled in from reference TRBV2 and TRBJ1-1): EPEVTQTPSHQVTQMGQEVILRCVPISNHLYFYWYRQILGQKVEFLVSFYNNEISEKSEIFDDQFSVERPDGSNFTLKIRSTKLEDSAMYFCASSELRVRATEAFFGQGTRLTVV.

The sample holds one count of this clonotype. J is TRBJ2-7 and V is TRBV12-3 or TRBV12-4; TRBD2 matches 8 bases. The CDR3 totals 16 residues. J was trimmed by 0 bases and V by 3 bases; bases with no gene match: 7. The CDR3 sequence is CASSFLLRGASYEQYF. CDR3 sequence (DNA): TGTGCCAGCAGTTTCTTGTTGCGGGGGGCCTCCTACGAGCAGTACTTC.

This chain joins TRBV29-1 and TRBJ2-7; 7 bases align to TRBD1. The ends lost 6 bases at V and 5 bases at J; junction bases unmatched: 10. CDR1 and CDR2 from the germline V gene are SQVTM and ANQGSEA. The CDR3 has 13 residues. CDR3 in amino acids: CSVKDRLGNEQYF. The CDR3 nucleotides read TGCAGCGTGAAGGACAGGTTAGGGAACGAGCAGTACTTC.

The chain combines TRBV7-2 with TRBJ2-7; weak D call: TRBD2 (5 bases). Between the trimmed V and J ends, which lost 5 bases and 0 bases, there was a span of 14 bases. This CDR3 is built from 15 residues. Germline CDR1 reads SGHTA; CDR2 reads FQGNSA. The DNA of the CDR3 is TGTGCCAGCAGCCGCGGAGGCGCCAGCTCCTACGAGCAGTACTTC. Translating it yields CASSRGGASSYEQYF.

The gene calls are TRBV25-1 and TRBJ1-6; TRBD1 aligns across 7 bases. Germline V lookup: CDR1 MGHDK, CDR2 SYGVNS. J lost 8 bases, V lost 2 bases, and 6 bases had no gene match. The CDR3 runs 15 residues. The CDR3: CASSEDRVGDSPLHF. The CDR3 DNA follows: TGTGCCAGCAGTGAAGACAGGGTAGGGGATTCACCCCTCCACTTT.

Only a few counts were recorded for this clonotype. Here the CDR3 reads CASGGQGAFYGYTF. In nucleotides, the CDR3 is TGTGCCAGCGGAGGACAGGGGGCTTTCTATGGCTACACCTTC. The chain joins TRBV9 to TRBJ1-2; 11 bases are shared with TRBD1. Looked up from germline, CDR1 is SGDLS and CDR2 is YYNGEE. V shed 7 bases, J shed 4 bases, and the junction held 6 bases outside the gene matches. This CDR3 is built from 14 residues.

The chain is built from TRBV7-2 and TRBJ2-1; D is perhaps TRBD2 (5 bases). Per germline, CDR1 SGHTA and CDR2 FQGNSA. V was cut by 0 bases and J by 3 bases, with 9 bases left in between. CDR3 length: 15 residues. As DNA, the CDR3 is TGTGCCAGCAGCTTAGCGGGAGCCTTCTACAATGAGCAGTTCTTC. Its protein is CASSLAGAFYNEQFF.

In its sample, this clonotype was seen many times. The rearrangement links TRBV5-1 to TRBJ2-5, with D possibly TRBD2 on 6 matching bases. V was clipped by 0 bases and J by 4 bases, with 13 bases between them. CDR3 length equals 15 residues. Germline V CDR1 and CDR2: SGHRS, YFSETQ. This chain's CDR3 is CASSLEGRTGETQYF. The CDR3 region has the DNA TGCGCCAGCAGCTTGGAAGGGAGGACGGGAGAGACCCAGTACTTC.

Only a few counts were recorded for this clonotype. CDR3 nucleotide sequence: TGTGCCAGCAGCTTAGGCTTGCAGGGACGGCTGGCCGAGCAGTACTTC. The encoded protein is CASSLGLQGRLAEQYF. This chain connects TRBV7-2 to TRBJ2-7; D might be TRBD1 or TRBD2, each matching 5 bases. Deletions cut 1 base from V and 6 bases from J, with 19 bases between. The CDR3 consists of 16 residues. Germline CDR1 reads SGHTA; CDR2 reads FQGNSA.

This clonotype appeared a few times. This chain connects TRBV7-2 to TRBJ2-5; TRBD2 aligns across 9 bases. V shed 4 bases, J shed 5 bases, and the junction held 11 bases outside the gene matches. Germline V lookup: CDR1 SGHTA, CDR2 FQGNSA. This CDR3 spans 16 amino acids. The CDR3 DNA reads as TGTGCCAGCAGCTGGCGGGGGGGCCTGGATGGTGAGACCCAGTACTTC. Amino acid sequence: CASSWRGGLDGETQYF.

The chain recombines TRBV5-1 with TRBJ2-7, with D possibly called TRBD1 or TRBD2 (5 bases each). The germline V gene has CDR1 SGHRS and CDR2 YFSETQ. There are 15 residues in the CDR3. Trimming left V 4 bases short and J 1 base short, with 15 bases between. The CDR3 loop is CASSEGSIPSYEQYF. CDR3 DNA sequence: TGCGCCAGCAGCGAGGGGTCAATCCCATCCTACGAGCAGTACTTC.

This clonotype was seen only a few times. The chain couples TRBV12-3 or TRBV12-4 to TRBJ1-1, with D unresolved. The CDR3 consists of 14 residues. Trimming removed 3 bases at V and 0 bases at J, with 8 bases between. The CDR3 loop reads CASSFDLMNTEAFF. The CDR3, as DNA: TGTGCCAGCAGTTTTGACCTCATGAACACTGAAGCTTTCTTT.

V is TRBV25-1 and J is TRBJ1-4, with 9 positions matching TRBD1. Germline loops: CDR1 MGHDK, CDR2 SYGVNS. V lost 7 bases and J lost 6; bases outside the gene matches: 3. The CDR3 totals 13 residues. The CDR3 bases are TGTGCCAGCATCGGACAGGGGCATGAAAAACTGTTTTTT. Translation: CASIGQGHEKLFF.

The chain joins TRBV10-3 to TRBJ2-3; D is perhaps TRBD1 (5 bases). CDR1 and CDR2 from the germline V gene are ENHRY and SYGVKD. The germline V and J ends were trimmed by 9 bases and 1 base, with 14 bases remaining between them. CDR3 length: 14 amino acids. The CDR3 DNA reads TGTGCCATAAGCAGCAGGGTAGGCACAGATACGCAGTATTTT. Its translation: CAISSRVGTDTQYF.

This chain joins TRBV6-5 and TRBJ2-3; no definite D call. Germline V gene lookup returns CDR1 MNHEY and CDR2 SVGAGI. This CDR3 region has 15 residues. V lost 5 bases, J lost 5 bases, and 17 bases lay in between. The DNA for the CDR3 is TGTGCCAGCAGTAGCTCTGGTGTTGGCCGAGATACGCAGTATTTT. It specifies CASSSSGVGRDTQYF.

The gene calls are TRBV29-1 and TRBJ2-2; TRBD2 agrees at 12 bases. This CDR3 is built from 14 residues. CDR1 SQVTM and CDR2 ANQGSEA come from the germline V gene. V shed 6 bases, J shed 6 bases, and the junction held 5 bases outside the gene matches. The DNA for the CDR3 is TGCAGCGTGACTAGCGGGGGTTTTGCCGGGGAGCTGTTTTTT. Encoded protein: CSVTSGGFAGELFF.

In the case of this clonotype: One base away lies a much larger clone, so this may be a sequencing read error. This sequence joins TRBV20-1 and TRBJ2-5; 7 bases are a match to TRBD2. CDR1 and CDR2 from the germline V gene are DFQATT and SNEGSKA (reference sequence). This CDR3 is built from 15 residues. J gave up 11 bases and V 3 bases, and 18 bases lay outside the gene matches. The CDR3 here is CSASMERDVPLEQYF. DNA for the CDR3: TGCAGTGCTAGTATGGAGCGGGACGTCCCGCTGGAGCAGTACTTC.

The V and J genes are TRBV9 and TRBJ2-4; D could derive from TRBD1 or TRBD2 (5 bases each). The CDR3 has 13 amino acids. The ends were cut back, 4 bases at V and 13 bases at J, with 18 bases in the middle. Germline lookup yields CDR1 SGDLS and CDR2 YYNGEE. The CDR3 sequence: CASSLGGRGEQYF. CDR3 in DNA: TGTGCCAGCAGCCTAGGAGGTAGAGGGGAGCAGTACTTC.

The genes are TRBV2 and TRBJ2-5; D gene ambiguous. V lost 8 bases to trimming and J lost 2 bases, with 9 bases between them. Germline V gives CDR1 SNHLY, CDR2 FYNNEI. The CDR3 loop spans 12 amino acids. The CDR3 protein is CASCVQQETQYF. CDR3 bases: TGTGCCAGCTGCGTACAGCAAGAGACCCAGTACTTC.

The rearrangement links TRBV29-1 to TRBJ2-5; D gene uncertain. V was clipped by 1 base and J by 2 bases, with 11 bases between them. The CDR3 covers 14 residues. Germline lookup yields CDR1 SQVTM and CDR2 ANQGSEA. As DNA, the CDR3 is TGCAGCGTTGAAGCCTCCCGGTGGCAAGAGACCCAGTACTTC. This gives the protein CSVEASRWQETQYF.

This clonotype was found a few times. CDR3: CASERVRDTEAFF. In DNA form, the CDR3 reads TGTGCCAGCGAGAGGGTGAGGGACACTGAAGCTTTCTTT. V and J are TRBV12-3 or TRBV12-4 and TRBJ1-1; no clear D gene. Trimming stripped 8 bases from V and 3 bases from J, with 13 bases between. CDR3 length equals 13 residues.